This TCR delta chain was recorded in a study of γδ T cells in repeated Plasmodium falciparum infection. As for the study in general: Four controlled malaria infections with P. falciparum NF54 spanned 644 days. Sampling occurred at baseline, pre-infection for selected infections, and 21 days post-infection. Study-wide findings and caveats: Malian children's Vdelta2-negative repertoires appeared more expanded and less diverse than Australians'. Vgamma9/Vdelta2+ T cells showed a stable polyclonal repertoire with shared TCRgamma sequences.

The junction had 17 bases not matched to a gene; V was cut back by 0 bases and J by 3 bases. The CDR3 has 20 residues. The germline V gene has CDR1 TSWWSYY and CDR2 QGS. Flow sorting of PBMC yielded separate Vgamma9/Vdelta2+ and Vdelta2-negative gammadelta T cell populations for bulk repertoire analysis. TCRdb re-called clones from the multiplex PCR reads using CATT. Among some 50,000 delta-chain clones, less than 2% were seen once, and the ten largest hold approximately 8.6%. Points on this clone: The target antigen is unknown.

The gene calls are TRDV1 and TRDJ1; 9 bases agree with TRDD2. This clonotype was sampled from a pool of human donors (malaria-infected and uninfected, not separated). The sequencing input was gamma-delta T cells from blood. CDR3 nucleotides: TGTGCTCTTGGGGAACTATGCCTTCCTACCTCCGTCTGTACACCCGATAAACTCATCTTT. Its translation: CALGELCLPTSVCTPDKLIF.